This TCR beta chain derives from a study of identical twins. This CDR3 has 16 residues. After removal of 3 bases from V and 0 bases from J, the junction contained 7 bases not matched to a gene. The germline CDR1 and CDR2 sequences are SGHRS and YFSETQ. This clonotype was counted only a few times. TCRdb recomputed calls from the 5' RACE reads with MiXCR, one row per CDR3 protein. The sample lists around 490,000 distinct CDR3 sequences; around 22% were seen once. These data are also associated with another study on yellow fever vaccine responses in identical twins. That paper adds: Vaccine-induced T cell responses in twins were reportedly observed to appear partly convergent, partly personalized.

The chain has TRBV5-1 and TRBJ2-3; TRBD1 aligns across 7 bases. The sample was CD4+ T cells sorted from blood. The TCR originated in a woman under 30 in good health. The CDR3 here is CASSSPTGISTDTQYF. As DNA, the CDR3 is TGCGCCAGCAGCTCCCCGACAGGGATCAGCACAGATACGCAGTATTTT.